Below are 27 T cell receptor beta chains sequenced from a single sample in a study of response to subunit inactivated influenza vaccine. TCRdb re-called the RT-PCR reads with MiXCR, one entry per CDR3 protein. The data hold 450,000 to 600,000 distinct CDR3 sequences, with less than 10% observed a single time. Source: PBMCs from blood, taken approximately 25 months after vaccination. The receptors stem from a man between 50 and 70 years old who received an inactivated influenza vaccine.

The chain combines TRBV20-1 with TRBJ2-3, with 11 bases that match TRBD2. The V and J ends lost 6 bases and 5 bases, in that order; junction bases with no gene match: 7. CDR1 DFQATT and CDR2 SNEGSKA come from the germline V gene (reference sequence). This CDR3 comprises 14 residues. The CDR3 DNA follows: TGCAGTGCGTTTTTAGCGGGAGGGTTAGATACGCAGTATTTT. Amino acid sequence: CSAFLAGGLDTQYF.

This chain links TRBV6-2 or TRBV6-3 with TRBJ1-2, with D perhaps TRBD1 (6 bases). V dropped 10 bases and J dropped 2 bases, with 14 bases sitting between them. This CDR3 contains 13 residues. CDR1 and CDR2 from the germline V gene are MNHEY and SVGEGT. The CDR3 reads CATRDIVNYGYTF. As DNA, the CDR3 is TGTGCCACCCGGGACATAGTAAACTATGGCTACACCTTC.

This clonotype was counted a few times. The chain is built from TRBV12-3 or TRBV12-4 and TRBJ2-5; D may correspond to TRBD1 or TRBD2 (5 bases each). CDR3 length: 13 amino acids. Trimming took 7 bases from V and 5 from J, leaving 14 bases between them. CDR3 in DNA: TGTGCCAGCACCTCCCAGGGAGTGGAGACCCAGTACTTC. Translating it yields CASTSQGVETQYF.

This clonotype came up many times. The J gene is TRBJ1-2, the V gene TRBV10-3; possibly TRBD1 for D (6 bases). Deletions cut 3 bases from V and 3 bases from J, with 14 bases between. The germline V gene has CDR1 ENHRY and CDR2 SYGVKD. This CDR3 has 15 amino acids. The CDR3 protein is CAISDPRQVYYGYTF. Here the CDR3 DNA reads TGTGCCATCAGTGACCCCAGACAGGTATACTATGGCTACACCTTC.

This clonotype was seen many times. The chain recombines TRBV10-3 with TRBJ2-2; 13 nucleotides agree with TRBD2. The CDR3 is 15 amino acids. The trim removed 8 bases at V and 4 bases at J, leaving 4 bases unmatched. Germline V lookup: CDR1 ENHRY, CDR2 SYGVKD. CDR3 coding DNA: TGTGCCATCGGGACTAGCGGGGCCTCCACCGGGGAGCTGTTTTTT. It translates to CAIGTSGASTGELFF.

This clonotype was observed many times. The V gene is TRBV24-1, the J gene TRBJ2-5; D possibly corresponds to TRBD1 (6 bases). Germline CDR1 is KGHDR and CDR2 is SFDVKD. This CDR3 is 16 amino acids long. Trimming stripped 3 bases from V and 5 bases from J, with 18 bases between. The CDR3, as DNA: TGTGCCACCAGTGATGGGGCCTCTAAGGGGGAGGAGACCCAGTACTTC. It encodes CATSDGASKGEETQYF.

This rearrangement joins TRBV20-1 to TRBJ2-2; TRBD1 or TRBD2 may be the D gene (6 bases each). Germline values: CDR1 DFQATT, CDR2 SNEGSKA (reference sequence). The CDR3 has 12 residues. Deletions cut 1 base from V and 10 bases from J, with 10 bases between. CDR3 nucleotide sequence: TGCAGTGCTAGAGGGGGGGCCGTGGAGCTGTTTTTT. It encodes CSARGGAVELFF.

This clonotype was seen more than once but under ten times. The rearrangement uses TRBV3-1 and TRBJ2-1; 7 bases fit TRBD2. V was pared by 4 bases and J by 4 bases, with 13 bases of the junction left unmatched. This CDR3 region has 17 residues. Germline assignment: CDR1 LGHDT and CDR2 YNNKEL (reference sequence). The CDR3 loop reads CASSPLTDRGLYNEQFF. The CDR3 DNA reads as TGTGCCAGCAGCCCCCTAACAGACCGGGGACTATACAATGAGCAGTTCTTC.

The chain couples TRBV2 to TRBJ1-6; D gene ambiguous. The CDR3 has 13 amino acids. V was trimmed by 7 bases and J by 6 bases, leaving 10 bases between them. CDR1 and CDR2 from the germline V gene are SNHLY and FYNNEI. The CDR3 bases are TGTGCCAGCAATCGAGAGCTTAATTCACCCCTCCACTTT. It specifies CASNRELNSPLHF.

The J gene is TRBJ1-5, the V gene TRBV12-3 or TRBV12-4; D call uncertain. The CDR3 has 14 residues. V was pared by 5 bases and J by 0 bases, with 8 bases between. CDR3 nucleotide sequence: TGTGCCAGCAGTCCTCACGATAGCAATCAGCCCCAGCATTTT. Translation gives CASSPHDSNQPQHF.

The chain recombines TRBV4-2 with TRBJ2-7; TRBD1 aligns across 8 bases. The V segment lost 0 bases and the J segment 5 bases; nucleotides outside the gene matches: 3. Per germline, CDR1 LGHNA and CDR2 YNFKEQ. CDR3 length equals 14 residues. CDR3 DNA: TGTGCCAGCAGCCAAGACAGGGGGCCCGACGAGCAGTACTTC. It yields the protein CASSQDRGPDEQYF.

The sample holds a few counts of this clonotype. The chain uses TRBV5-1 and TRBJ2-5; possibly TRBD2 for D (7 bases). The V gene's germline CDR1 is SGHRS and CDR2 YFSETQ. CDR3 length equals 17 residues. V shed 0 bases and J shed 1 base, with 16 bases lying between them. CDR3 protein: CASSLAGLGGRQETQYF. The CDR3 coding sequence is TGCGCCAGCAGCTTGGCTGGACTAGGGGGACGCCAAGAGACCCAGTACTTC.

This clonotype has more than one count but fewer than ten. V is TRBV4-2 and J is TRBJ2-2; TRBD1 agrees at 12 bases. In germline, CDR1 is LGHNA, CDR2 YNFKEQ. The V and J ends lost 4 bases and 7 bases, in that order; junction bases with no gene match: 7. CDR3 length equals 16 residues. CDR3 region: CASSRGTGGYNGELFF. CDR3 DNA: TGTGCCAGCAGCCGAGGGACAGGGGGCTATAACGGGGAGCTGTTTTTT.

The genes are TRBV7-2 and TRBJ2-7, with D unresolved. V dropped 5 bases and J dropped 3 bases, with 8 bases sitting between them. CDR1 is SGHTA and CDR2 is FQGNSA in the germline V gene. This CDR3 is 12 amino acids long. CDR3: CASSPDYYEQYF. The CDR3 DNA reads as TGTGCCAGCAGCCCTGATTACTACGAGCAGTACTTC.

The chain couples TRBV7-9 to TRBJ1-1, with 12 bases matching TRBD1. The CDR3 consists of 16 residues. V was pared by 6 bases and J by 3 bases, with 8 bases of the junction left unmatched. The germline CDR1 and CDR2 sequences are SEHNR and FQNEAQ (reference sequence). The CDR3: CASSPGTGGADTEAFF. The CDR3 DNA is TGTGCCAGCAGTCCCGGGACAGGGGGCGCGGACACTGAAGCTTTCTTT.

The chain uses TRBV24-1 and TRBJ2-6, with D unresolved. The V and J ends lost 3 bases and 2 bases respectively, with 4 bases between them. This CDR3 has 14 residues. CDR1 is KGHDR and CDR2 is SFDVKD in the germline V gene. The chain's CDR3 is CATSDPTGANVLTF. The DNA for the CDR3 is TGTGCCACCAGTGATCCAACTGGGGCCAACGTCCTGACTTTC.

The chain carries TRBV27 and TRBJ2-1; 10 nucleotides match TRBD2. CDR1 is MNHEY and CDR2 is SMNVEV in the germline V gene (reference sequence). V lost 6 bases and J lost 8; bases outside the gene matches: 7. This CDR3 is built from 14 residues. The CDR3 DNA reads TGTGCCAGCAGGCAACTAGCGGGAATCGATGAGCAGTTCTTC. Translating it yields CASRQLAGIDEQFF.

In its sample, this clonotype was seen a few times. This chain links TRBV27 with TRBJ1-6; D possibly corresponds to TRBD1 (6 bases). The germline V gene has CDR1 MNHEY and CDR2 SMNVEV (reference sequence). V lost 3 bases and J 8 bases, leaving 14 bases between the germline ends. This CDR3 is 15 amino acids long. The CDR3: CASSFGGPIDSPLHF. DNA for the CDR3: TGTGCCAGCAGTTTTGGGGGGCCGATTGATTCACCCCTCCACTTT.

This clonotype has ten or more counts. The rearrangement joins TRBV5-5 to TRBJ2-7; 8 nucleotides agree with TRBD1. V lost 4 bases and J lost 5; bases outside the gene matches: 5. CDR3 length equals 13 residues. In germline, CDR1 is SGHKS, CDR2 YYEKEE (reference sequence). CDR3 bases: TGTGCCAGCAGCACGACAGGGGTCAACGAGCAGTACTTC. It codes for CASSTTGVNEQYF.

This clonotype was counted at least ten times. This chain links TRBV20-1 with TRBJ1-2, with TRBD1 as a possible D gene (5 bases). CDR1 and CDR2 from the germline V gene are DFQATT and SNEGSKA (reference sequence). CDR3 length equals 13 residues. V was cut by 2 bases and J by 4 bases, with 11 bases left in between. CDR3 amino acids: CSARPGQGYGYTF. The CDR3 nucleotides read TGCAGTGCTAGACCGGGGCAGGGCTATGGCTACACCTTC.

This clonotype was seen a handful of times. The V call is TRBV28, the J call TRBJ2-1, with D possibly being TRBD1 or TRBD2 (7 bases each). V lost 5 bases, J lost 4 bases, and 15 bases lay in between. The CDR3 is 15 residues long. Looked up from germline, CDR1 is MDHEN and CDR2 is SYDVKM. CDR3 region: CASSIQGGNYNEQFF. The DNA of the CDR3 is TGTGCCAGCAGTATTCAGGGGGGGAATTACAATGAGCAGTTCTTC.

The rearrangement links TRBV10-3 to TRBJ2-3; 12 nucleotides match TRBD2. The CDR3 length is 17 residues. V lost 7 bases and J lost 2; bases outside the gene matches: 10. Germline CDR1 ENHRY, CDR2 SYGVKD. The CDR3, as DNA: TGTGCCATCATGTCAACTAGCGGGGGGCTGACCACAGATACGCAGTATTTT. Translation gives CAIMSTSGGLTTDTQYF.

CDR3 sequence reads: CASSLGRSGSSYNEQFF. The CDR3 DNA follows: TGTGCCAGCAGCTTGGGACGTAGCGGGAGTTCCTACAATGAGCAGTTCTTC. The chain recombines TRBV5-6 with TRBJ2-1; the match to TRBD2 covers 9 bases. This CDR3 region has 17 residues. V lost 0 bases and J lost 1; bases outside the gene matches: 5. Germline assignment: CDR1 SGHDT and CDR2 YYEEEE.

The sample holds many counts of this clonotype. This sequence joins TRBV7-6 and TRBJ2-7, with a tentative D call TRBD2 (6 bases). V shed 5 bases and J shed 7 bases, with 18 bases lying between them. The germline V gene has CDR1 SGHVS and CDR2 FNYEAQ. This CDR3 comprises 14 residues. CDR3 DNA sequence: TGTGCCAGCAGCGTGAGACTAGATCACGATGAGCAGTACTTC. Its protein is CASSVRLDHDEQYF.

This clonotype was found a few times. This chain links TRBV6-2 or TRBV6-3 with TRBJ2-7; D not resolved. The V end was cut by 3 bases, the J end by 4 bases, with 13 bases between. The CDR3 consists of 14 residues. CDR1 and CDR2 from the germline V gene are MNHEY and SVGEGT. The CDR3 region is CASSYGLSEYEQYF. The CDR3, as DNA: TGTGCCAGCAGTTATGGTCTATCCGAGTACGAGCAGTACTTC.

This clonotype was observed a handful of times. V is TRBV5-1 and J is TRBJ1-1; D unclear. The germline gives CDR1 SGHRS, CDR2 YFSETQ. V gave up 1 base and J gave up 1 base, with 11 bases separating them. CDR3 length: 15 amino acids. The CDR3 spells CASSLSGRGNTEAFF. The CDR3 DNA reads TGCGCCAGCAGCTTGTCAGGACGGGGGAACACTGAAGCTTTCTTT.

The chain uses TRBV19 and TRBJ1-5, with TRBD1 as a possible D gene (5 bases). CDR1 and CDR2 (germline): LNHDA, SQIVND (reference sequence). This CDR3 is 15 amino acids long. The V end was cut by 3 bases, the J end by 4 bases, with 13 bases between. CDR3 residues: CASSMVRAENQPQHF. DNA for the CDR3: TGTGCCAGTAGTATGGTCAGGGCGGAGAATCAGCCCCAGCATTTT.